Below, 21 T cell receptor beta chains from the same sample are listed, as sequenced in a study of OX40 agonist ivuxolimab in advanced cancers. The table came from immunoSEQ multiplex PCR; TCRdb's copy has only in-frame clones and leaves some out. In the table there are 150,000 to 170,000 clones, approximately 94% of which are singletons. The sequencing used CD4+ or CD8+ T cells sorted from blood, collected in a trial of the OX40 agonist ivuxolimab. The receptors were sampled from an adult with an advanced solid tumor such as melanoma, head and neck, liver or kidney cancer.

For the CDR3, the DNA is TGCAGCGTTGCCGGGACAGGGAAGCTTTCTGGGGCCAACGTCCTGACTTTC. The encoded protein is CSVAGTGKLSGANVLTF. The rearrangement links TRBV29-1 to TRBJ2-6; 9 bases are shared with TRBD1. There are 17 residues in the CDR3. The germline V gene has CDR1 SQVTM and CDR2 ANQGSEA. Trimming removed 4 bases from V and 1 base from J; junction bases left unmatched: 8.

V usage is TRBV18 and J usage is TRBJ2-7, with D maybe TRBD1 (6 bases). Trimming took 3 bases from V and 6 from J, leaving 18 bases between them. The V gene's germline CDR1 is KGHSH and CDR2 LQKENI. This CDR3 contains 15 residues. CDR3 bases: TGTGCCAGCTCACCTCCATTGGGGGCTAAGTCCGAGCAGTACTTC. It yields the protein CASSPPLGAKSEQYF.

The genes are TRBV11-2 and TRBJ1-2; no clear D gene. Germline CDR1 is SGHAT and CDR2 is FQNNGV. The V end was cut by 3 bases, the J end by 8 bases, with 16 bases between. The CDR3 length is 14 residues. In DNA, the CDR3 is TGTGCCAGCAGCTTGGAAGATGGACGGAGGGGCTACACCTTC. Translation: CASSLEDGRRGYTF.

The rearrangement links TRBV5-4 to TRBJ1-4, with D maybe TRBD1 (6 bases). Germline CDR1 is SGHNT and CDR2 is YYREEE (reference sequence). V gave up 5 bases and J gave up 10 bases, with 15 bases separating them. This CDR3 is built from 13 residues. The CDR3 is CASSDRNGAKLFF. Written as DNA, the CDR3 is TGTGCCAGCAGTGACAGGAATGGGGCAAAACTGTTTTTT. Looking up the rest from reference TRBV5-4 and TRBJ1-4 gives the full variable domain: ETGVTQSPTHLIKTRGQQVTLRCSSQSGHNTVSWYQQALGQGPQFIFQYYREEENGRGNFPPRFSGLQFPNYSSELNVNALELDDSALYLCASSDRNGAKLFFGSGTQLSVL.

V is TRBV4-1 and J is TRBJ1-5; D gene unclear. The V and J ends lost 0 bases and 0 bases respectively, with 12 bases between them. The CDR3 is made up of 17 amino acids. Germline CDR1 and CDR2: MGHRA and YSYEKL. The CDR3 protein is CASSQDFEGSSNQPQHF. CDR3 DNA sequence: TGCGCCAGCAGCCAAGATTTCGAAGGGTCTAGCAATCAGCCCCAGCATTTT.

This rearrangement joins TRBV29-1 to TRBJ1-1; a possible D gene is TRBD1 (5 bases). V was pared by 7 bases and J by 5 bases, with 17 bases between. Germline V gene data show CDR1 as SQVTM and CDR2 as ANQGSEA. The CDR3 contains 13 residues. The CDR3: CSAPRDRRTEAFF. The DNA of the CDR3 is TGCAGCGCCCCGAGAGACAGAAGAACTGAAGCTTTCTTT.

V gene TRBV27 combines with J gene TRBJ2-7; 9 bases fit TRBD1. In germline, CDR1 is MNHEY, CDR2 SMNVEV (reference sequence). V was clipped by 4 bases and J by 0 bases; unmatched bases: 7. CDR3 length: 16 residues. The CDR3 region is CASSWGTGLSSYEQYF. CDR3 nucleotides: TGTGCCAGCAGTTGGGGGACAGGGTTGAGCTCCTACGAGCAGTACTTC.

V and J are TRBV11-2 and TRBJ2-7; the D gene is possibly TRBD2 (7 bases). V was trimmed by 7 bases and J by 6 bases, leaving 16 bases between them. CDR1 SGHAT and CDR2 FQNNGV come from the germline V gene. This CDR3 has 13 amino acids. Here the CDR3 DNA reads TGTGCCAGCAAGAAGGGGGGGCGCGCCGAGCAGTACTTC. It encodes CASKKGGRAEQYF.

The chain employs TRBV27 and TRBJ2-1, with 10 nucleotides matching TRBD2. From germline, CDR1 is MNHEY and CDR2 SMNVEV (reference sequence). J lost 1 base, V lost 3 bases, and 12 bases had no gene match. CDR3 size: 19 residues. This CDR3 is CASSFYAHSGRRSYNEQFF. CDR3 sequence (DNA): TGTGCCAGCAGTTTCTACGCGCATAGCGGGAGGCGTTCCTACAATGAGCAGTTCTTC.

Worth noting for this clone: The junction and the germline gene differ at one end; a read error may be behind it. V and J are TRBV7-7 and TRBJ2-5; D unresolved. The CDR3 totals 15 residues. Per the germline V gene, CDR1 is SSHAT and CDR2 is FNYEAQ (reference sequence). CDR3 amino acids: CASSLDGGKQETQYF. In DNA, the CDR3 is TGTGCTAGCAGCTTAGATGGTGGCAAACAAGAGACCCAGTACTTC.

The rearrangement links TRBV5-4 to TRBJ2-6; D is ambiguous. Trimming took off 10 bases at V and 3 bases at J, with 11 bases between the two ends. The CDR3 is 13 residues long. The germline V gene encodes CDR1 SGHNT and CDR2 YYREEE (reference sequence). The CDR3: CAHSPSGANVLTF. CDR3 DNA sequence: TGTGCCCACTCCCCCAGTGGGGCCAACGTCCTGACTTTC. Based on the CDR3 plus reference TRBV5-4 and TRBJ2-6, the full variable domain is ETGVTQSPTHLIKTRGQQVTLRCSSQSGHNTVSWYQQALGQGPQFIFQYYREEENGRGNFPPRFSGLQFPNYSSELNVNALELDDSALYLCAHSPSGANVLTFGAGSRLTVL.

J is TRBJ2-7 and V is TRBV5-4; D is perhaps TRBD2 (5 bases). Trimming cost V 0 bases and J 5 bases, with 12 bases left between them. Per the germline V gene, CDR1 is SGHNT and CDR2 is YYREEE (reference sequence). The CDR3 is 14 amino acids. The CDR3 spells CASSLEPSIDEQYF. In DNA form, the CDR3 reads TGTGCCAGCAGCTTGGAGCCTAGCATCGACGAGCAGTACTTC.

The rearrangement joins TRBV30 to TRBJ1-4, with D hard to call. Germline CDR1 reads GTSNPN; CDR2 reads SVGIG (reference sequence). The CDR3 consists of 11 residues. Trimming stripped 0 bases from V and 7 bases from J, with 3 bases between. Here the CDR3 reads CAWSVSEKLFF. CDR3 nucleotides: TGTGCCTGGAGTGTATCTGAAAAACTGTTTTTT.

As DNA, the CDR3 is TGTGCCAGCAGCCCAGGGGCAGAGCAGTACTTC. It codes for CASSPGAEQYF. The chain uses TRBV7-9 and TRBJ2-7, with D tentatively TRBD1 (6 bases). The CDR3 runs 11 residues. V lost 5 bases, J lost 7 bases, and 9 bases lay in between. In germline, CDR1 is SEHNR, CDR2 FQNEAQ (reference sequence).

The V call is TRBV11-1, the J call TRBJ2-3; 9 nucleotides agree with TRBD1. The germline V gene encodes CDR1 SGHAT and CDR2 FQDESV (reference sequence). CDR3 size: 14 residues. V shed 4 bases, J shed 6 bases, and the junction held 5 bases outside the gene matches. CDR3 DNA sequence: TGTGCCAGCAGCTCGAGGACAGGGGCGGATACGCAGTATTTT. Its protein is CASSSRTGADTQYF.

This sequence joins TRBV6-5 and TRBJ2-7; D remains ambiguous. CDR1 and CDR2 from the germline V gene are MNHEY and SVGAGI. Trimming removed 6 bases at V and 4 bases at J, with 10 bases between. This CDR3 has 12 residues. The CDR3, as DNA: TGTGCCAGCAGCGTCTCTCGGTACGAGCAGTACTTC. Its translation: CASSVSRYEQYF.

The chain uses TRBV18 and TRBJ2-5; D is undetermined. CDR1 is KGHSH, CDR2 LQKENI, per germline. The length of the CDR3 is 14 residues. The germline V and J ends were trimmed by 0 bases and 2 bases, with 7 bases remaining between them. DNA of the CDR3: TGTGCCAGCTCACCACCGGCAGGACAAGAGACCCAGTACTTC. This translates into CASSPPAGQETQYF.

The chain carries TRBV28 and TRBJ1-4; TRBD1 is a possible D gene (5 bases). Trimming removed 3 bases from V and 1 base from J, with 12 bases in between. Germline V CDR1 and CDR2: MDHEN, SYDVKM. This CDR3 has 16 amino acids. The CDR3 sequence: CASSFVQGVTNEKLFF. The CDR3 DNA reads as TGTGCCAGCAGTTTTGTCCAGGGAGTAACTAATGAAAAACTGTTTTTT.

V gene TRBV19 combines with J gene TRBJ1-4; a weak D match, TRBD1 (6 bases). Per germline, CDR1 LNHDA and CDR2 SQIVND (reference sequence). This CDR3 spans 15 amino acids. V lost 7 bases to trimming and J lost 5 bases, with 17 bases between them. Here the CDR3 reads CASTLGGRLNEKLFF. Here the CDR3 DNA reads TGTGCCAGTACCCTAGGGGGAAGGCTGAATGAAAAACTGTTTTTT.

The V gene is TRBV7-2, the J gene TRBJ2-7, with 15 bases matching TRBD2. J gave up 2 bases and V 4 bases, and 3 bases lay outside the gene matches. The germline CDR1 and CDR2 sequences are SGHTA and FQGNSA. There are 16 residues in the CDR3. The CDR3 protein is CASSWTSGRGPYEQYF. The DNA of the CDR3 is TGTGCCAGCAGCTGGACTAGCGGGAGGGGGCCCTACGAGCAGTACTTC.

The chain is built from TRBV9 and TRBJ1-3; D not certain. The V end lost 0 bases, the J end lost 4 bases, and 8 bases lay between the germline ends. This CDR3 contains 14 residues. Germline V gene data show CDR1 as SGDLS and CDR2 as YYNGEE. The CDR3 here is CASSVGGRGNTIYF. CDR3 DNA sequence: TGTGCCAGCAGCGTAGGAGGGAGGGGAAACACCATATATTTT. Together with reference TRBV9 and TRBJ1-3, the CDR3 gives the full variable domain: DSGVTQTPKHLITATGQRVTLRCSPRSGDLSVYWYQQSLDQGLQFLIQYYNGEERAKGNILERFSAQQFPDLHSELNLSSLELGDSALYFCASSVGGRGNTIYFGEGSWLTVV.